The rows below give T cell receptor beta chains drawn from one sample of a study of blood T cell repertoires in COVID-19. Profiled with immunoSEQ multiplex PCR; TCRdb holds only in-frame clones, not every one. The sample lists just over 650,000 clones; 85% to 90% were seen once. Sample: peripheral blood. These receptors were collected from a woman aged 18-29 years with acute or convalescent COVID-19. CDR3s include the opening cysteine and the closing phenylalanine or tryptophan. The D gene is left open where the match is weak. Clone size is stated in some rows and not others, as once, few, many or a class when expanded.

j_gene | d_gene | v_gene | abundance | CDR3nt | CDR3aa
TRBJ1-1 | TRBD1 | TRBV12-5 | . | TGTGCTAGTGGTTTGGTAGGGACAGGGCTGGCTTTCTTT | CASGLVGTGLAFF
TRBJ1-2 | . | TRBV12-5 | . | TGTGCTAGTGGTTCCTCGGGGGTCTATGGCTACACCTTC | CASGSSGVYGYTF
TRBJ1-1 | . | TRBV7-9 | . | TGTGCCAGCAGCTCGACAGGTTTGAACACTGAAGCTTTCTTT | CASSSTGLNTEAFF
TRBJ1-4 | . | TRBV27 | . | TGTGCCACATCCCAGGGGCTGGGGGAAAAACTGTTTTTT | CATSQGLGEKLFF
TRBJ1-1 | . | TRBV27 | . | TGTGCCAGCAGCCTCGGGGGGACCACTGAAGCTTTCTTT | CASSLGGTTEAFF
TRBJ2-3 | . | TRBV9 | . | TGTGCCAGCAGCGGCCTAGGGGGGGGGACCACAGATACGCAGTATTTT | CASSGLGGGTTDTQYF
TRBJ2-5 | . | TRBV4-3 | . | TGCGCCAGCAGCCTATGGACTAGGGGGGTTAAAGAGACCCAGTACTTC | CASSLWTRGVKETQYF
TRBJ1-5 | . | TRBV20-1 | . | TGCAGTGCTAGTCTTCCTCGGGGCAATCAGCCCCAGCATTTT | CSASLPRGNQPQHF
TRBJ1-3 | . | TRBV30 | . | TGTGCCTGGAGCCAGGACATCTCTGGAAACACCATATATTTT | CAWSQDISGNTIYF
TRBJ1-1 | . | TRBV11-3 | . | TGTGCCAGCAGCTTGGGGGGGAGAAGCACTGAAGCTTTCTTT | CASSLGGRSTEAFF
TRBJ1-2 | . | TRBV7-2 | . | TGTGCCAGCAGCTTAATTGGCCAGGGCTTTTTATCGCACTATGGCTACACCTTC | CASSLIGQGFLSHYGYTF
TRBJ1-1 | TRBD1 | TRBV29-1 | once | TGCAGCGTTGTACAGGGGCTAGAGAACACTGAAGCTTTCTTT | CSVVQGLENTEAFF
TRBJ2-1 | TRBD1 | TRBV4-1 | . | TGCGCCAGCAGCCATCTGACAGGGGGCTACTACAATGAGCAGTTCTTC | CASSHLTGGYYNEQFF
TRBJ1-4 | . | TRBV19 | once | TGTGCCACATCTCGGTCGGGGAATGAAAAACTGTTTTTT | CATSRSGNEKLFF
TRBJ1-2 | . | TRBV20-1 | . | TGCAGTGTAGTACGGGGGAATGGCTACACCTTC | CSVVRGNGYTF
TRBJ2-2 | . | TRBV7-9 | . | TGTGCCAGCAGCTATAGCGAGACTTTCACCGGGGAGCTGTTTTTT | CASSYSETFTGELFF
TRBJ2-6 | . | TRBV3-1/TRBV3-2 | . | TGTGCCAGCAGCCAAGGTCTCCGGAGCTCTGGGGCCAACGTCCTGACTTTC | CASSQGLRSSGANVLTF